A selection of T cell receptor beta chains follows, all from one sample in a study of T cell responses to AZD1222 COVID-19 vaccine. The repertoire was sequenced with immunoSEQ multiplex PCR; TCRdb's copy has only in-frame clones and lacks some. The sample holds around 180,000 clones, approximately 90% seen once. The sample here was peripheral blood, taken on day 0 of AZD1222 vaccination. The receptors shown here come from an adult in good health. CDR3s include the opening cysteine and the closing phenylalanine or tryptophan. D genes are given only for firm matches.

J: TRBJ2-7; D: TRBD1; V: TRBV28; CDR3: CASSFLRTGKLESEQYF
J: TRBJ1-4; D: TRBD1; V: TRBV10-3; CDR3: CAISEGTGLNEKLFF
J: TRBJ1-2; D: NA; V: TRBV30; CDR3: CAWLRGFLNYGYTF
J: TRBJ1-2; D: NA; V: TRBV7-9; CDR3: CASSLGGDDGYTF
J: TRBJ2-1; D: TRBD2; V: TRBV19; CDR3: CASSRPGLAATNEQFF
J: TRBJ2-3; D: NA; V: TRBV3-1/TRBV3-2; CDR3: CASSQVAGSGTDTQYF
J: TRBJ2-7; D: NA; V: TRBV21-1; CDR3: CASSKKARGYEQYF
J: TRBJ2-5; D: TRBD2; V: TRBV19; CDR3: CASSIPGTSKREGQYF
J: TRBJ1-5; D: TRBD1; V: TRBV3-1/TRBV3-2; CDR3: CASSQSGGGNQPQHF
J: TRBJ2-7; D: NA; V: TRBV11-3; CDR3: CASSLERGGNEQYF
J: TRBJ1-5; D: NA; V: TRBV18; CDR3: CASSPGEGGQPQHF
J: TRBJ1-5; D: NA; V: TRBV7-8; CDR3: CASSPFPRSYQPQHF
J: TRBJ2-7; D: NA; V: TRBV28; CDR3: CASSFFGASSYEQYF
J: TRBJ1-4; D: NA; V: TRBV6-1; CDR3: CASSDRGGDEKLFF
J: TRBJ2-6; D: TRBD1; V: TRBV5-8; CDR3: CASRSRTGGLSGANVLTF
J: TRBJ2-1; D: NA; V: TRBV7-9; CDR3: CASSPGPSSPGYNEQFF
J: TRBJ2-1; D: NA; V: TRBV18; CDR3: CASSPIFSTTYNEQFF
J: TRBJ2-3; D: NA; V: TRBV19; CDR3: CASSTQGRGSHTDTQYF
J: TRBJ2-5; D: TRBD2; V: TRBV11-3; CDR3: CASSLGGTSGARETQYF
J: TRBJ2-5; D: TRBD2; V: TRBV2; CDR3: CASVWGLAGGQETQYF
J: TRBJ1-5; D: NA; V: TRBV19; CDR3: CASSISGGMSNQPQHF
J: TRBJ2-1; D: NA; V: TRBV3-1/TRBV3-2; CDR3: CASSTGGSYNEQFF
J: TRBJ2-7; D: NA; V: TRBV24-1; CDR3: CATSDLDSSYEQYF
J: TRBJ2-5; D: TRBD2; V: TRBV4-2; CDR3: CASSQDGTSYETQYF
J: TRBJ1-3; D: NA; V: TRBV6-5; CDR3: CASSWVAGNTIYF
J: TRBJ2-6; D: NA; V: TRBV28; CDR3: CASSSSGTWSSGANVLTF
J: TRBJ2-7; D: TRBD2; V: TRBV7-2; CDR3: CASSSGLAFAYEQYF
J: TRBJ2-5; D: NA; V: TRBV11-2; CDR3: CASSLDGDKETQYF
J: TRBJ2-1; D: NA; V: TRBV25-1; CDR3: CASSDPVGSSYNEQFF
J: TRBJ2-2; D: NA; V: TRBV27; CDR3: CASSLSQRFGELFF
J: TRBJ1-1; D: NA; V: TRBV7-9; CDR3: CASSFEGLNTEAFF
J: TRBJ2-2; D: NA; V: TRBV18; CDR3: CASSPRQEGAGELFF
J: TRBJ1-2; D: TRBD1; V: TRBV2; CDR3: CASATGALYGYTF
J: TRBJ2-3; D: NA; V: TRBV7-2; CDR3: CASSLDRFGDTQYF
J: TRBJ2-1; D: TRBD2; V: TRBV19; CDR3: CASSTYSGREGYNEQFF
J: TRBJ1-3; D: NA; V: TRBV14; CDR3: CASSLRTVAHSGNTIYF
J: TRBJ2-7; D: NA; V: TRBV5-6; CDR3: CASSLEGFGGIRYEQYF
J: TRBJ1-3; D: NA; V: TRBV9; CDR3: CASSVATWGSSGNTIYF
J: TRBJ1-2; D: TRBD1; V: TRBV19; CDR3: CASSTEQGARGYTF
J: TRBJ1-5; D: NA; V: TRBV6-2/TRBV6-3; CDR3: CASSTFGVRNQPQHF
J: TRBJ2-3; D: TRBD1; V: TRBV6-5; CDR3: CASSPGTGVPDTQYF
J: TRBJ1-4; D: NA; V: TRBV5-4; CDR3: CASSPSPGREGNEKLFF
J: TRBJ2-7; D: NA; V: TRBV7-3; CDR3: CASSPSGTSYEQYF
J: TRBJ1-3; D: TRBD1; V: TRBV6-6; CDR3: CASRTGTDSGNTIYF
J: TRBJ1-4; D: TRBD1; V: TRBV5-8; CDR3: CASSPLGQGYEKLFF
J: TRBJ2-7; D: TRBD2; V: TRBV3-1/TRBV3-2; CDR3: CASSSRGLAGGNEQYF
J: TRBJ2-5; D: TRBD2; V: TRBV6-5; CDR3: CASSSPGGETQYF
J: TRBJ1-2; D: NA; V: TRBV6-5; CDR3: CASVQRGGYGYTF
J: TRBJ2-3; D: TRBD2; V: TRBV10-3; CDR3: CAISELASGGRYF
J: TRBJ1-2; D: TRBD1; V: TRBV3-1/TRBV3-2; CDR3: CASSQGDRSGYTF
J: TRBJ1-3; D: NA; V: TRBV30; CDR3: CASTRTDPHSGNTIYF
J: TRBJ2-1; D: NA; V: TRBV7-8; CDR3: CASSLLPSAYNEQFF
J: TRBJ1-5; D: NA; V: TRBV5-8; CDR3: CASSLAGDSNQPQHF